These 14 T cell receptor beta chains originate from one sample sequenced in a study of cytomegalovirus exposure and HLA in healthy donors. Use of 60 Vbeta and 13 Jbeta primers characterized the PCR. The table came from immunoSEQ multiplex PCR; TCRdb's copy has only in-frame clones and leaves some out. This sample carries 95,000 to 110,000 clones, over 60% of them seen once, and the ten largest clones take roughly 6%. Sample: PBMCs. Receptors were obtained from a man aged 55 to 70 in good health and CMV-seropositive.

This clone was counted only a few times. This chain connects TRBV6-1 to TRBJ2-7; D might be TRBD1 (5 bases). This CDR3 has 13 amino acids. Trimming took off 5 bases at V and 6 bases at J, with 14 bases between the two ends. The germline V gene encodes CDR1 MNHNS and CDR2 SASEGT. CDR3 in amino acids: CASSYQGATEQYF. The DNA for the CDR3 is TGTGCCAGCAGTTATCAAGGGGCTACCGAGCAGTACTTC.

The chain employs TRBV9 and TRBJ1-2, with TRBD1 identical over 12 bases. J lost 5 bases, V lost 3 bases, and 5 bases had no gene match. This CDR3 region has 15 residues. CDR1 and CDR2 (germline): SGDLS, YYNGEE. CDR3 protein: CASSAGTGGLYGYTF. DNA of the CDR3: TGTGCCAGCAGCGCGGGGACAGGGGGCTTGTATGGCTACACCTTC. Full variable domain (remainder filled in from reference TRBV9 and TRBJ1-2): DSGVTQTPKHLITATGQRVTLRCSPRSGDLSVYWYQQSLDQGLQFLIQYYNGEERAKGNILERFSAQQFPDLHSELNLSSLELGDSALYFCASSAGTGGLYGYTFGSGTRLTVV.

The chain is built from TRBV5-4 and TRBJ2-1, with D tentatively TRBD2 (5 bases). The CDR3 covers 14 residues. V shed 1 base and J shed 10 bases, with 15 bases lying between them. The germline CDR1 and CDR2 sequences are SGHNT and YYREEE (reference sequence). CDR3 amino acids: CASSLRLPGEEQFF. The CDR3 nucleotides are TGTGCCAGCAGCTTGAGACTACCTGGGGAAGAGCAGTTCTTC.

This clone was counted a single time. The V gene is TRBV28, the J gene TRBJ1-2; perhaps TRBD1 as D (5 bases). Trimming stripped 6 bases from V and 0 bases from J, with 11 bases between. The CDR3 length is 14 residues. Looked up from germline, CDR1 is MDHEN and CDR2 is SYDVKM. As DNA, the CDR3 is TGTGCCAGCAGGTACCCGACAGCTAACTATGGCTACACCTTC. Translating it yields CASRYPTANYGYTF.

This clone has only a few counts. This rearrangement joins TRBV11-2 to TRBJ2-5; the D gene is possibly TRBD1 (5 bases). The CDR3 has 14 residues. The germline V and J ends were trimmed by 1 base and 4 bases, with 10 bases remaining between them. Germline CDR1 is SGHAT and CDR2 is FQNNGV. CDR3 coding DNA: TGTGCCAGCAGCTTAGGTATAGGGGCAGAGACCCAGTACTTC. Protein: CASSLGIGAETQYF.

The rearrangement links TRBV2 to TRBJ1-5, with unresolved D. The V end lost 0 bases, the J end lost 9 bases, and 6 bases lay between the germline ends. Germline CDR1 and CDR2: SNHLY and FYNNEI. The CDR3 covers 12 residues. CDR3 coding DNA: TGTGCCAGCAGTGAAGCGGGGAGGCCCCAGCATTTT. It encodes CASSEAGRPQHF.

CDR3 nucleotide sequence: TGCGCCAGCAGCCCGGAGGAGGGAAACACCATATATTTT. It translates to CASSPEEGNTIYF. This chain connects TRBV5-1 to TRBJ1-3; no definite D call. The CDR3 has 13 amino acids. V lost 4 bases to trimming and J lost 4 bases, with 9 bases between them. Germline V lookup: CDR1 SGHRS, CDR2 YFSETQ.

The chain carries TRBV7-8 and TRBJ1-1; D is unresolved. The CDR3 loop spans 13 amino acids. Germline V gene data show CDR1 as SGHVS and CDR2 as FQNEAQ. The germline V and J ends were trimmed by 5 bases and 0 bases, with 7 bases remaining between them. The CDR3 sequence: CASSRGMNTEAFF. The DNA of the CDR3 is TGTGCCAGCAGCCGAGGGATGAACACTGAAGCTTTCTTT. Combining the CDR3 with reference TRBV7-8 and TRBJ1-1 gives the whole variable domain GAGVSQSPRYKVAKRGQDVALRCDPISGHVSLFWYQQALGQGPEFLTYFQNEAQLDKSGLPSDRFFAERPEGSVSTLKIQRTQQEDSAVYLCASSRGMNTEAFFGQGTRLTVV.

The gene calls are TRBV9 and TRBJ2-3, with D maybe TRBD1 (6 bases). This CDR3 is 15 amino acids long. The germline V and J ends were trimmed by 0 bases and 5 bases, with 13 bases remaining between them. Germline V gene lookup returns CDR1 SGDLS and CDR2 YYNGEE. CDR3 nucleotide sequence: TGTGCCAGCAGCGTAGCCCGCAGGGGAGAAGATACGCAGTATTTT. Translating it yields CASSVARRGEDTQYF. The entire variable domain, with the rest obtained from reference TRBV9 and TRBJ2-3, is as follows: DSGVTQTPKHLITATGQRVTLRCSPRSGDLSVYWYQQSLDQGLQFLIQYYNGEERAKGNILERFSAQQFPDLHSELNLSSLELGDSALYFCASSVARRGEDTQYFGPGTRLTVL.

CDR3 in amino acids: CAPQRGLAGREQYF. CDR3 coding DNA: TGTGCCCCGCAACGGGGACTAGCGGGGCGCGAGCAGTACTTC. The chain employs TRBV2 and TRBJ2-7, with TRBD2 identical over 13 bases. Per the germline V gene, CDR1 is SNHLY and CDR2 is FYNNEI. V shed 11 bases and J 6 bases; nucleotides not matched to a gene: 10. The length of the CDR3 is 14 residues.

This clone occurred a few times. The sample has other DNA sequences that encode this CDR3 too. V gene TRBV18 combines with J gene TRBJ1-4; D is undetermined. V shed 0 bases and J shed 2 bases, with 4 bases lying between them. Germline-derived CDR1 and CDR2 are KGHSH and LQKENI. The CDR3 sequence is 14 residues long. The CDR3 loop is CASSPPSTNEKLFF. The CDR3 DNA reads TGTGCCAGCTCACCACCAAGCACTAATGAAAAACTGTTTTTT.

The V call is TRBV19, the J call TRBJ2-2, with a tentative D call TRBD1 (6 bases). Germline CDR1 reads LNHDA; CDR2 reads SQIVND (reference sequence). The CDR3 is 15 amino acids. Trimming removed 6 bases at V and 1 base at J, with 12 bases between. The CDR3 DNA follows: TGTGCCAGTAGATCCGGGACACAGAACACCGGGGAGCTGTTTTTT. The encoded protein is CASRSGTQNTGELFF.

V and J are TRBV9 and TRBJ1-6, with TRBD1 matching over 10 bases. Germline V gene sequence: CDR1 SGDLS, CDR2 YYNGEE. The CDR3 is 14 residues long. J was trimmed by 9 bases and V by 3 bases; bases with no gene match: 3. CDR3 residues: CASSGTGGSSPLHF. CDR3 DNA: TGTGCCAGCAGCGGGACAGGGGGAAGTTCACCCCTCCACTTT.

This clone has a handful of counts. This chain joins TRBV11-2 and TRBJ1-5; 7 nucleotides match TRBD1. V was pared by 1 base and J by 9 bases, with 3 bases of the junction left unmatched. Germline CDR1 is SGHAT and CDR2 is FQNNGV. CDR3 length: 13 residues. As DNA, the CDR3 is TGTGCCAGCAGCTTAGGACAGGGACGGCCCCAGCATTTT. Translation gives CASSLGQGRPQHF.